This T cell receptor (beta chain) was sequenced in a study of blood T cell repertoires in COVID-19. Authors' data handling: Scientists estimated how many nucleated cells there were by amplifying reference gene primers. The assay was immunoSEQ multiplex PCR, and TCRdb's table has in-frame clones only and misses some. V, J and clone size derive from that table, while D and trimming were established from the DNA sequence. The sample carries roughly 88,000 clones, 87% recorded once. J was trimmed by 3 bases and V by 3 bases; bases with no gene match: 7. In germline, CDR1 is LNHDA, CDR2 SQIVND (reference sequence). The CDR3 runs 15 residues. A Seattle source enrolled patients during active infection and followed them longitudinally.

The chain couples TRBV19 to TRBJ2-7; the match to TRBD1 covers 8 bases. Material: peripheral blood. This TCR was sampled from a woman aged 60-75 years with COVID-19, enrolled during active disease. Written as DNA, the CDR3 is TGTGCCAGTAGTATTGGACAGGGCGAGATCTACGAGCAGTACTTC. Translating it yields CASSIGQGEIYEQYF. Combining the CDR3 with reference TRBV19 and TRBJ2-7 gives the whole variable domain DGGITQSPKYLFRKEGQNVTLSCEQNLNHDAMYWYRQDPGQGLRLIYYSQIVNDFQKGDIAEGYSVSREKKESFPLTVTSAQKNPTAFYLCASSIGQGEIYEQYFGPGTRLTVT.